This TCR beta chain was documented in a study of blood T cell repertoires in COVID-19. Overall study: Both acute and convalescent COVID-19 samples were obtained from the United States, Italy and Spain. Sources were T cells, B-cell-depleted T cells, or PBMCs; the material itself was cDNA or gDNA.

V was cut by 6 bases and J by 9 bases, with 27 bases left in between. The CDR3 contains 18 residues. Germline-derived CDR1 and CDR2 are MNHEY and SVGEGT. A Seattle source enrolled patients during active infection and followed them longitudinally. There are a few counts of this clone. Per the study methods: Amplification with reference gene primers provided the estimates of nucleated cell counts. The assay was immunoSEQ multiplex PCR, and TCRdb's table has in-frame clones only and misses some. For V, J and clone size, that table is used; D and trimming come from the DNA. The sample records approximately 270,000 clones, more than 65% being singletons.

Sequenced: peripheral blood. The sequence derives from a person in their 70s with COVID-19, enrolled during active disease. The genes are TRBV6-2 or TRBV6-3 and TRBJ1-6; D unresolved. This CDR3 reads CASSHGVGDSHRGSPLHF. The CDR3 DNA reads TGTGCCAGCAGCCACGGGGTCGGCGACTCTCATCGTGGTTCACCCCTCCACTTT.